These 24 T cell receptor beta chains came from one sample sequenced in a study of shared clonotypes between healthy human individuals. Only CD45RO-negative cells positively selected for CCR7 counted as naive CD8 cells, so terminally differentiated effector memory CD45RA+ cells were excluded. Clones were read by immunoSEQ multiplex PCR, and TCRdb kept only the in-frame ones, dropping some. Among about 590,000 clones listed, roughly 95% were seen once. Sequencing used naive CD8+ T cells sorted from blood. The receptor set was obtained from a woman younger than 45 in good health.

The V and J genes are TRBV29-1 and TRBJ2-1, with TRBD2 as a possible D gene (5 bases). Between the trimmed V and J ends, which lost 3 bases and 4 bases, there was a span of 7 bases. Germline-derived CDR1 and CDR2 are SQVTM and ANQGSEA. The CDR3 totals 12 residues. CDR3 loop: CSVEWRYNEQFF. The CDR3 DNA sequence: TGCAGCGTTGAGTGGAGGTACAATGAGCAGTTCTTC.

V and J are TRBV28 and TRBJ1-1; D perhaps matches TRBD1 (6 bases). Germline V gene sequence: CDR1 MDHEN, CDR2 SYDVKM. This CDR3 region has 14 residues. The V gene lost 3 bases and the J gene lost 6 bases, with 14 bases spanning the gap. CDR3 amino acids: CASSLRGGGAEAFF. The CDR3 DNA reads TGTGCCAGCAGTTTGCGCGGAGGGGGGGCTGAAGCTTTCTTT.

The chain is built from TRBV28 and TRBJ2-1; D gene uncertain. Trimming removed 3 bases from V and 9 bases from J, with 18 bases in between. Germline assignment: CDR1 MDHEN and CDR2 SYDVKM. This CDR3 is built from 15 residues. This chain's CDR3 is CASSLFRLASSEQFF. CDR3 nucleotides: TGTGCCAGCAGTTTGTTTAGGTTAGCCAGCAGTGAGCAGTTCTTC.

This chain joins TRBV19 and TRBJ1-3; 8 bases agree with TRBD1. The trim removed 10 bases at V and 4 bases at J, leaving 9 bases unmatched. Germline V gene lookup returns CDR1 LNHDA and CDR2 SQIVND (reference sequence). This CDR3 has 14 residues. The CDR3 nucleotides read TGTGCCACCGAGGAGACAGGGGAAGGAAACACCATATATTTT. It codes for CATEETGEGNTIYF.

The chain joins TRBV5-4 to TRBJ2-1; 10 bases line up with TRBD2. The CDR3 is 14 amino acids. Germline V gene sequence: CDR1 SGHNT, CDR2 YYREEE (reference sequence). With V trimmed by 4 bases and J by 10 bases, 8 bases remained unmatched. DNA of the CDR3: TGTGCCAGCAGCGTTCTAGCGGGAGATGGGGAGCAGTTCTTC. It encodes CASSVLAGDGEQFF.

V usage is TRBV7-8 and J usage is TRBJ2-5; D may be TRBD1 (6 bases). This CDR3 spans 15 amino acids. Trimming shortened V by 1 base and J by 4 bases, and 13 bases separated the two germline ends. CDR1 and CDR2 (germline): SGHVS, FQNEAQ. CDR3 amino acids: CASSLVSGAGETQYF. DNA of the CDR3: TGTGCCAGCAGCTTAGTATCAGGGGCGGGAGAGACCCAGTACTTC.

In the case of this clone: Distinct nucleotide sequences in the sample also encode this CDR3. The J gene is TRBJ2-7, the V gene TRBV27; D is unclear. Germline V gene sequence: CDR1 MNHEY, CDR2 SMNVEV (reference sequence). Trimming took 5 bases from V and 0 from J, leaving 8 bases between them. The CDR3 is 13 amino acids. The CDR3 DNA follows: TGTGCCAGCAGTCCGTCGAGCTCCTACGAGCAGTACTTC. It is translated as CASSPSSSYEQYF.

The chain couples TRBV27 to TRBJ2-1; D gene uncertain. The germline V gene has CDR1 MNHEY and CDR2 SMNVEV (reference sequence). Trimming left V 4 bases short and J 3 bases short, with 7 bases between. The CDR3 runs to 13 residues. The CDR3 reads CASSWDYYNEQFF. CDR3 coding DNA: TGTGCCAGCAGTTGGGATTACTACAATGAGCAGTTCTTC.

The chain employs TRBV7-9 and TRBJ2-7; either TRBD1 or TRBD2 may supply D (5 bases each). Germline CDR1 SEHNR, CDR2 FQNEAQ (reference sequence). This CDR3 is 15 amino acids long. V was shortened by 5 bases and J by 0 bases, with 14 bases between the two germline ends. Here the CDR3 reads CASSGSWGSSYEQYF. DNA of the CDR3: TGTGCCAGCAGCGGATCGTGGGGGAGCTCCTACGAGCAGTACTTC.

V gene TRBV5-1 combines with J gene TRBJ1-1; 9 nucleotides line up with TRBD1. Germline V gene sequence: CDR1 SGHRS, CDR2 YFSETQ. The junction had 3 bases not matched to a gene; V was cut back by 0 bases and J by 3 bases. This CDR3 contains 15 residues. CDR3 nucleotide sequence: TGCGCCAGCAGCTTGGCGGGGACAGGGTACACTGAAGCTTTCTTT. Translated, it gives CASSLAGTGYTEAFF.

V gene TRBV10-2 combines with J gene TRBJ2-7; 7 bases fit TRBD1. Trimming took 6 bases from V and 4 from J; bases not matched to a gene: 12. CDR1 is WSHSY, CDR2 SAAADI, per germline. The CDR3 is made up of 15 amino acids. The CDR3, as DNA: TGCGCCAGCAGATCCCTCAGGGGGATCCTTTACGAGCAGTACTTC. Its protein product is CASRSLRGILYEQYF.

This rearrangement joins TRBV5-1 to TRBJ2-2, with TRBD2 as a possible D gene (5 bases). The germline gives CDR1 SGHRS, CDR2 YFSETQ. Trimming shortened V by 0 bases and J by 0 bases, and 12 bases separated the two germline ends. The CDR3 is 17 residues long. The CDR3 coding sequence is TGCGCCAGCAGCTTGGACTTAGCGACCGCGAACACCGGGGAGCTGTTTTTT. Translated: CASSLDLATANTGELFF. Based on the CDR3 plus reference TRBV5-1 and TRBJ2-2, the full variable domain is KAGVTQTPRYLIKTRGQQVTLSCSPISGHRSVSWYQQTPGQGLQFLFEYFSETQRNKGNFPGRFSGRQFSNSRSEMNVSTLELGDSALYLCASSLDLATANTGELFFGEGSRLTVL.

V usage is TRBV5-5 and J usage is TRBJ2-7; 7 nucleotides match TRBD2. This CDR3 is 12 amino acids long. V lost 9 bases and J lost 6; bases outside the gene matches: 9. Germline values: CDR1 SGHKS, CDR2 YYEKEE (reference sequence). The CDR3 loop is CATGGIGAEQYF. The CDR3 DNA follows: TGTGCCACCGGGGGGATCGGGGCCGAGCAGTACTTC.

V usage is TRBV15 and J usage is TRBJ1-5; D is possibly TRBD1 (6 bases). Trimming left V 4 bases short and J 7 bases short, with 14 bases between. This CDR3 region has 14 residues. Germline values: CDR1 LNHNV, CDR2 YYDKDF (reference sequence). The DNA of the CDR3 is TGTGCCACCAGCACCTTACAGGGTGACCAGCCCCAGCATTTT. This gives the protein CATSTLQGDQPQHF.

The rearrangement joins TRBV5-8 to TRBJ2-2; D gene unclear. Germline lookup yields CDR1 SGHTS and CDR2 YDEGEE. The CDR3 spans 15 residues. Trimming stripped 2 bases from V and 4 bases from J, with 12 bases between. The DNA of the CDR3 is TGTGCCAGCAGCTTTTCGGCTAGTGGCACCGGGGAGCTGTTTTTT. Its protein is CASSFSASGTGELFF.

V and J are TRBV28 and TRBJ2-2; the D gene is possibly TRBD2 (5 bases). Trimming stripped 6 bases from V and 3 bases from J, with 11 bases between. The CDR3 has 14 amino acids. CDR1 and CDR2 (germline): MDHEN, SYDVKM. CDR3 residues: CASSDGLYTGELFF. In DNA, the CDR3 is TGTGCCAGCAGCGATGGACTTTACACCGGGGAGCTGTTTTTT. Full variable domain (remainder filled in from reference TRBV28 and TRBJ2-2): DVKVTQSSRYLVKRTGEKVFLECVQDMDHENMFWYRQDPGLGLRLIYFSYDVKMKEKGDIPEGYSVSREKKERFSLILESASTNQTSMYLCASSDGLYTGELFFGEGSRLTVL.

CDR3 DNA: TGTGCCAGCCGGACGGGAGAGACCCAGTACTTC. Translating gives CASRTGETQYF. The gene calls are TRBV2 and TRBJ2-5; the D is unclear. Trimming removed 8 bases from V and 4 bases from J, with 8 bases in between. Germline values: CDR1 SNHLY, CDR2 FYNNEI. The CDR3 covers 11 residues.

V is TRBV28 and J is TRBJ1-2, with unresolved D. Germline assignment: CDR1 MDHEN and CDR2 SYDVKM. V dropped 5 bases and J dropped 0 bases, with 7 bases sitting between them. The CDR3 consists of 13 residues. The chain's CDR3 is CASSPSPNYGYTF. CDR3 bases: TGTGCCAGCAGTCCGTCCCCTAACTATGGCTACACCTTC.

The rearrangement joins TRBV29-1 to TRBJ2-2; no firm D call. The CDR3 spans 14 residues. Germline V gives CDR1 SQVTM, CDR2 ANQGSEA. Trimming took off 0 bases at V and 5 bases at J, with 10 bases between the two ends. CDR3 bases: TGCAGCGTTGAAGATGGATCCCTGACCGGGGAGCTGTTTTTT. Translated: CSVEDGSLTGELFF.

The rearrangement uses TRBV6-6 and TRBJ1-1; D is unclear. This CDR3 is 16 amino acids long. Germline-derived CDR1 and CDR2 are MNHNY and SVGAGI (reference sequence). The V and J ends lost 6 bases and 0 bases respectively, with 17 bases between them. This CDR3 is CASSTPLDAMNTEAFF. As DNA, the CDR3 is TGTGCCAGCAGCACCCCCCTGGATGCAATGAACACTGAAGCTTTCTTT.

The chain has TRBV9 and TRBJ2-2, with TRBD1 matching over 9 bases. The CDR3 contains 16 residues. CDR1 and CDR2 from the germline V gene are SGDLS and YYNGEE. Germline trimming cut 3 bases from V and 4 bases from J; bases unmatched to any gene: 7. Here the CDR3 DNA reads TGTGCCAGCAGCGAGCCGGGACAGGGAATCACCGGGGAGCTGTTTTTT. Protein sequence: CASSEPGQGITGELFF.

This chain links TRBV4-2 with TRBJ1-4; D may be TRBD1 (6 bases). V shed 3 bases and J shed 8 bases, with 13 bases lying between them. CDR3 length: 14 amino acids. Germline V gene lookup returns CDR1 LGHNA and CDR2 YNFKEQ. CDR3 sequence: CASSHRDTREKLFF. CDR3 DNA sequence: TGTGCCAGCAGCCACAGGGACACCCGCGAAAAACTGTTTTTT.

The J gene is TRBJ2-1, the V gene TRBV27; D might be TRBD2 (6 bases). CDR1 and CDR2 from the germline V gene are MNHEY and SMNVEV (reference sequence). The CDR3 extends over 16 amino acids. The V gene lost 8 bases and the J gene lost 6 bases, with 23 bases spanning the gap. The CDR3 is CASGSGGRAGSNEQFF. The CDR3 DNA sequence: TGTGCCAGCGGATCCGGAGGGAGAGCGGGCAGCAATGAGCAGTTCTTC.

The J gene is TRBJ1-4, the V gene TRBV2; no reliable D call. Germline V gives CDR1 SNHLY, CDR2 FYNNEI. The CDR3 length is 14 residues. Trimming pared 7 bases from V and 0 bases from J, leaving 9 bases between. The CDR3 nucleotides read TGTGCCAGCAAAAAGGGCTCAACTAATGAAAAACTGTTTTTT. The encoded protein is CASKKGSTNEKLFF.